This TCR beta chain was recorded in a study of blood T cell repertoires in COVID-19. The overall study: Samples taken during acute and convalescent COVID-19 were collected in the United States, Italy and Spain.

Original processing notes: Estimated nucleated cell counts came from reference gene primer amplification. Sequenced by immunoSEQ multiplex PCR; TCRdb stores in-frame clones only, minus some. From that table come the V and J calls and clone size; the DNA was used to work out D and trimming. This repertoire shows about 120,000 clones, 70% to 85% found once; its top ten account for 0.86%. Sequences were obtained from peripheral blood. This TCR derives from a human donor with acute or convalescent COVID-19. The donor label of this sample is uncertain.

CDR3 DNA: TGTGCCAGCAGTTTCTTTGGCAGGGGGTTAAAGTACGAGCAGTACTTC. Translating gives CASSFFGRGLKYEQYF. V usage is TRBV6-5 and J usage is TRBJ2-7; 7 bases map to TRBD1. Germline loops: CDR1 MNHEY, CDR2 SVGAGI. Unmatched junction bases numbered 13, after V lost 4 bases and J lost 4 bases. This CDR3 contains 16 residues.